This T cell receptor beta chain is from a study of technical replicates of blood from four donors. As to this clone: In the same sample, other DNA sequences code for this CDR3.

The assay was immunoSEQ multiplex PCR, and TCRdb's table has in-frame clones only and misses some. The table records tens of thousands of clones, around 95% of them present only once. The TCR originated in a human donor in good health. Sequences were obtained from T cells isolated from PBMCs.

The CDR3 DNA reads as TGTGCCAGCAGCTTGGCAGGATCCTACGAGCAGTACTTC. This gives the protein CASSLAGSYEQYF. V usage is TRBV5-4 and J usage is TRBJ2-7; D unclear. CDR1 and CDR2 (germline): SGHNT, YYREEE (reference sequence). CDR3 size: 13 residues. The ends were cut back, 0 bases at V and 1 base at J, with 5 bases in the middle. Using reference TRBV5-4 and TRBJ2-7 for the parts outside the CDR3, the full variable domain is ETGVTQSPTHLIKTRGQQVTLRCSSQSGHNTVSWYQQALGQGPQFIFQYYREEENGRGNFPPRFSGLQFPNYSSELNVNALELDDSALYLCASSLAGSYEQYFGPGTRLTVT.